The rows below give T cell receptor beta chains drawn from one sample of a study of cytomegalovirus exposure and HLA in healthy donors. Profiled with immunoSEQ multiplex PCR; TCRdb holds only in-frame clones, not every one. This sample has approximately 130,000 clones; around 79% occur once, and the top ten carry approximately 1.5%. The sequenced material came from PBMCs. These receptors were collected from a middle-aged woman in good health and CMV-seronegative. Each CDR3 is given with its conserved first and last residue. D genes are given only for firm matches. Expanded clones get a size class; other rows say once, few or many, or leave the size out.

D gene,V gene,J gene,CDR3 length,clone size,CDR3 DNA,CDR3 protein
TRBD1,TRBV6-6,TRBJ1-4,16,.,TGTGCCAGCAGCCTACCCGGGACAGGGGTTAATGAAAAACTGTTTTTT,CASSLPGTGVNEKLFF
.,TRBV9,TRBJ2-1,15,few,TGTGCCAGCAGCTTATTTGGGGCCTCCTACAATGAGCAGTTCTTC,CASSLFGASYNEQFF
TRBD2,TRBV15,TRBJ2-1,20,.,TGTGCCACCAGCAGAGATCGAGGACTAGCGGGGGTCGGGGGGCTCAATGAGCAGTTCTTC,CATSRDRGLAGVGGLNEQFF
TRBD1,TRBV5-4,TRBJ2-1,14,.,TGTGCCAGCAGCATGGACAGGGGGATCCGTGAGCAGTTCTTC,CASSMDRGIREQFF
TRBD1,TRBV4-3,TRBJ1-5,15,.,TGCGCCAGCTCCCAGGGGGCCTACGACAATCAGCCCCAGCATTTT,CASSQGAYDNQPQHF
TRBD2,TRBV5-6,TRBJ2-2,15,.,TGTGCCAGCAGCAGGACGGGGGGGCCAACCGGGGAGCTGTTTTTT,CASSRTGGPTGELFF
TRBD2,TRBV10-3,TRBJ2-5,15,.,TGTGCCATCAGTGAGGTGATTAGCGGGGGAGAGACCCAGTACTTC,CAISEVISGGETQYF
.,TRBV7-2,TRBJ1-2,14,.,TGTGCCAGCCTACCCCCAGGGAAGGGCTATGGCTACACCTTC,CASLPPGKGYGYTF
.,TRBV10-3,TRBJ1-3,16,.,TGTGCCATCAGTGAGTCGCAGGGAGGCTTCGGAAACACCATATATTTT,CAISESQGGFGNTIYF
.,TRBV6-1,TRBJ1-4,16,few,TGTGCCAGCAGTGAAGCCCTCGGGGGGACTAATGAAAAACTGTTTTTT,CASSEALGGTNEKLFF
.,TRBV5-4,TRBJ2-6,19,few,TGTGCCAGCAGCTTCGGACCCAGATCGGGGATATCTGGGGCCAACGTCCTGACTTTC,CASSFGPRSGISGANVLTF
.,TRBV4-1,TRBJ2-7,13,.,TGCGCCAGCAGCCACCCTAACTCCTACGAGCAGTACTTC,CASSHPNSYEQYF
.,TRBV7-8,TRBJ1-5,14,.,TGTGCCAGCAGCCTCAGTTGGAGCAATCAGCCCCAGCATTTT,CASSLSWSNQPQHF
TRBD1,TRBV5-4,TRBJ1-4,14,.,TGTGCCAGCAGCCCACAGGGGGCTAATGAAAAACTGTTTTTT,CASSPQGANEKLFF
.,TRBV5-1,TRBJ2-7,16,once,TGCGCCAGCAGCTTGGGTGGAGGCGGCACGTGGTACGAGCAGTACTTC,CASSLGGGGTWYEQYF
.,TRBV30,TRBJ1-4,16,.,TGTGCCTGGAGTGTAACGCAGGGAGGAACTAATGAAAAACTGTTTTTT,CAWSVTQGGTNEKLFF
.,TRBV7-6,TRBJ2-5,14,.,TGTGCCAGCAGCCCGTACTCCGGGAATGAGACCCAGTACTTC,CASSPYSGNETQYF
.,TRBV10-3,TRBJ1-5,13,.,TGTGCCATCAGCCGCGAGAGCAATCAGCCCCAGCATTTT,CAISRESNQPQHF
TRBD1,TRBV12-5,TRBJ1-2,16,.,TGTGCTAGTGCCTTAAAGAGGACAGGAGAAAACTATGGCTACACCTTC,CASALKRTGENYGYTF
.,TRBV9,TRBJ1-3,18,.,TGTGCCAGCAGCCCTCATCTCTTGACAGGCGCCTCTGGAAACACCATATATTTT,CASSPHLLTGASGNTIYF
.,TRBV6-6,TRBJ1-4,15,.,TGTGCCAGCACACCCGTCGGGCAGGGGCAGGAAAAACTGTTTTTT,CASTPVGQGQEKLFF
.,TRBV5-1,TRBJ1-1,12,once,TGCGCCAGCAGCTTCGACGGAGGCGGAGCTTTCTTT,CASSFDGGGAFF
.,TRBV11-2,TRBJ1-1,15,.,TGTGCCAGCAGCTTCAACAGGGCGGTGAACACTGAAGCTTTCTTT,CASSFNRAVNTEAFF
TRBD1,TRBV15,TRBJ1-2,15,.,TGTGCCACCAGCAGAGTAAGGGACAGGGATGTTGGCTACACCTTC,CATSRVRDRDVGYTF
TRBD1,TRBV4-2,TRBJ2-7,16,.,TGTGCCAGCAGCCCCCGAGGGACAGGGGCTATGTACGAGCAGTACTTC,CASSPRGTGAMYEQYF
TRBD1,TRBV7-6,TRBJ2-1,15,few,TGTGCCAGCAGCCTAGGACAGGGTCTCGTCAATGAGCAGTTCTTC,CASSLGQGLVNEQFF
.,TRBV9,TRBJ1-2,15,.,TGTGCCAGCAGCGCAACTGACCGGGGTGTCTATGGCTACACCTTC,CASSATDRGVYGYTF
TRBD2,TRBV27,TRBJ2-3,17,.,TGTGCCAGCAGTTTATCCACTAGCGGGGATCGCACAGATACGCAGTATTTT,CASSLSTSGDRTDTQYF
.,TRBV7-8,TRBJ1-5,15,.,TGTGCCAGCAGCTTAGTACAGGGTCGGGATCAGCCCCAGCATTTT,CASSLVQGRDQPQHF
TRBD2,TRBV5-1,TRBJ2-7,14,few,TGCGCCAGCAGCTTGGCGCGGGGGGGCTACGAGCAGTACTTC,CASSLARGGYEQYF
.,TRBV7-9,TRBJ1-2,11,.,TGTGCCAGCGGCAGAAACTATGGCTACACCTTC,CASGRNYGYTF
.,TRBV6-4,TRBJ2-1,14,.,TGTGCCAGCAGTGACTCATGGCCCTACAATGAGCAGTTCTTC,CASSDSWPYNEQFF
.,TRBV20-1,TRBJ1-5,11,.,TGCAGTGCTCTAGACGATCAGCCCCAGCATTTT,CSALDDQPQHF
.,TRBV2,TRBJ1-1,15,.,TGTGCCAGCAGTGGTAAGGGTAGGGGAAGCACTGAAGCTTTCTTT,CASSGKGRGSTEAFF
TRBD2,TRBV4-1,TRBJ2-5,14,.,TGCGCCAGCAGCCAAGGTGGTAGCGGGGAGACCCAGTACTTC,CASSQGGSGETQYF
.,TRBV5-4,TRBJ1-4,13,.,TGTGCCAGCAGCTTTCTACAGAATGAAAAACTGTTTTTT,CASSFLQNEKLFF
TRBD2,TRBV7-3,TRBJ2-7,13,.,TGTGCCAGCAGCTTAGGGGCGGGAGTGGAGCAGTACTTC,CASSLGAGVEQYF
.,TRBV19,TRBJ2-1,13,.,TGTGCCAGTATGCAGGGCGCCTACAATGAGCAGTTCTTC,CASMQGAYNEQFF
.,TRBV27,TRBJ1-4,17,.,TGTGCCAGCAGACCGACGGGGAGAGGAGGAACTAATGAAAAACTGTTTTTT,CASRPTGRGGTNEKLFF
TRBD1,TRBV7-9,TRBJ1-2,14,.,TGTGCCAGCAGCAAAACAGGGGGAGGCTATGGCTACACCTTC,CASSKTGGGYGYTF
TRBD1,TRBV6-5,TRBJ1-1,12,once,TGTGCCAGCAGTTACTCGACAGGGGAGGATTTCTTT,CASSYSTGEDFF
.,TRBV18,TRBJ2-1,16,once,TGTGCCAGCTCACCGATTACACCGACAGATCACAATGAGCAGTTCTTC,CASSPITPTDHNEQFF
.,TRBV6-5,TRBJ1-1,14,.,TGTGCCAGCAGTTACTCTGAGTCGAACACTGAAGCTTTCTTT,CASSYSESNTEAFF
.,TRBV7-2,TRBJ2-2,13,.,TGTGCCAGCAGCTCGTCGAACACCGGGGAGCTGTTTTTT,CASSSSNTGELFF
TRBD1,TRBV29-1,TRBJ1-5,17,once,TGCAGCGTTGAGGCCCCCTCCCACAGGGGAGCACGTCAGCCCCAGCATTTT,CSVEAPSHRGARQPQHF
.,TRBV7-2,TRBJ1-2,15,few,TGTGCCAGCAGCTTAGCGATACAGGAATACTATGGCTACACCTTC,CASSLAIQEYYGYTF
TRBD1,TRBV6-1,TRBJ2-7,14,.,TGTGCCAGCAGTGTAGGACAGGGGATGTACGAGCAGTACTTC,CASSVGQGMYEQYF
.,TRBV29-1,TRBJ2-2,14,.,TGCAGCGGAACTCAGGGATCTGACACCGGGGAGCTGTTTTTT,CSGTQGSDTGELFF
.,TRBV28,TRBJ1-5,13,.,TGTGCCAGCAGTTCAGGGGTAGATCAGCCCCAGCATTTT,CASSSGVDQPQHF
TRBD1,TRBV27,TRBJ2-7,13,.,TGTGCCAGCAGTGAGACAGGGTCCTACGAGCAGTACTTC,CASSETGSYEQYF